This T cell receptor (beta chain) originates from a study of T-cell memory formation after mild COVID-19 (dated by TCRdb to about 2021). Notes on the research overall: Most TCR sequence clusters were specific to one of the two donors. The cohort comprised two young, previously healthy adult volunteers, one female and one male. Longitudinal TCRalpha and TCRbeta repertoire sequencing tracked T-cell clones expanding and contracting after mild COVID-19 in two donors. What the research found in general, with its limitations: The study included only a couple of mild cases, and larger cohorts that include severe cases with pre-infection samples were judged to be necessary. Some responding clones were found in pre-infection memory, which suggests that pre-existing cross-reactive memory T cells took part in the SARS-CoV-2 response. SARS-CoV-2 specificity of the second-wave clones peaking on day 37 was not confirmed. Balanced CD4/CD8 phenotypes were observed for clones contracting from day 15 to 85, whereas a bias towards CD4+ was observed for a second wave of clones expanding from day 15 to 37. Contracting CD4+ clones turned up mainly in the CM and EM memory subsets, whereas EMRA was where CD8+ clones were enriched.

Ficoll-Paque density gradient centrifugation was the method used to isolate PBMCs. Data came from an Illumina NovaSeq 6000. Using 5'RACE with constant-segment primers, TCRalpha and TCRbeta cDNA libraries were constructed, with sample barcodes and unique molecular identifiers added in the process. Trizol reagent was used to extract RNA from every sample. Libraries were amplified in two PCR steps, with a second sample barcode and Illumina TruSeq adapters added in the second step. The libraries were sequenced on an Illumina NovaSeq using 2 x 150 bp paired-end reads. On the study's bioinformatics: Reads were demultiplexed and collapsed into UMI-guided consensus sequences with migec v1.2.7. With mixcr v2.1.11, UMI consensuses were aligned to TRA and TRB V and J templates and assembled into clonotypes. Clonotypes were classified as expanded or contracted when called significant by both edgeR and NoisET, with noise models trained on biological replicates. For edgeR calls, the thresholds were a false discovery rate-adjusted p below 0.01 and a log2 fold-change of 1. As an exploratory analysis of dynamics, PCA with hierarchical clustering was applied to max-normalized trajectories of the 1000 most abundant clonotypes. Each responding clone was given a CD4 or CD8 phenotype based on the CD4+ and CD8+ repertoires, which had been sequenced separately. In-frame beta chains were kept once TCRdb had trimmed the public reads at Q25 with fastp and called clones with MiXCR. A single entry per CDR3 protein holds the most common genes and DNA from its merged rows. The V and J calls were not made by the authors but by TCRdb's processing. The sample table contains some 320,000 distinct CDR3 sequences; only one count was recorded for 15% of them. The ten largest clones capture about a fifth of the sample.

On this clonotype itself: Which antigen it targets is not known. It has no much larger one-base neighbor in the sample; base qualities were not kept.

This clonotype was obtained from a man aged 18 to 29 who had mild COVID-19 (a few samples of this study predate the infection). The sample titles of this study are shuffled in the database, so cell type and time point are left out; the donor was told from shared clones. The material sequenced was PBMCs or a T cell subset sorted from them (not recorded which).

The CDR3 amino acid sequence is: CASSVEGDRSYEQYF. The DNA reads TGTGCCAGCAGCGTAGAAGGGGACCGCTCCTACGAGCAGTACTTC. The V gene is TRBV9 and the J gene is TRBJ2-7; the D segment is perhaps TRBD1 or TRBD2, each sharing 5 matched bases. The CDR3 runs 15 amino acids, cysteine and phenylalanine included. Kept here is only the CDR3 DNA, which spans 45 bases and is read in frame from base 1. The CDR1 and CDR2 encoded by the germline V gene are SGDLS and YYNGEE. The trim is 0 bases for V and 0 bases for J, with a gap of 10 bases between the germline ends.